This T cell receptor beta chain was observed in a study of OX40 agonist ivuxolimab in advanced cancers. This CDR3 region has 14 residues. Trimming took 5 bases from V and 3 from J; bases not matched to a gene: 3. CDR1 KGHSH and CDR2 LQKENI come from the germline V gene. Libraries were prepared by immunoSEQ multiplex PCR; TCRdb keeps only in-frame clonotypes and omits some of them. This table holds about 64,000 clones, 70% to 90% found once. The sample here was CD4+ or CD8+ T cells sorted from blood, taken in a trial of the OX40 agonist ivuxolimab. This receptor was taken from an adult with an advanced solid tumor such as melanoma, head and neck, liver or kidney cancer. The rearrangement joins TRBV18 to TRBJ1-4, with 7 bases lining up with TRBD1. The chain's CDR3 is CASSLGQSNEKLFF. The CDR3 DNA sequence: TGTGCCAGCTCATTGGGACAGTCTAATGAAAAACTGTTTTTT. Supplemented by reference TRBV18 and TRBJ1-4, the full variable domain reads NAGVMQNPRHLVRRRGQEARLRCSPMKGHSHVYWYRQLPEEGLKFMVYLQKENIIDESGMPKERFSAEFPKEGPSILRIQQVVRGDSAAYFCASSLGQSNEKLFFGSGTQLSVL.